This T cell receptor (beta chain) was identified in a study of CD4+ T cells in melanoma. This clone was seen more than once but under ten times. Repertoires were generated with immunoSEQ multiplex PCR, while TCRdb's copy carries only in-frame clones and drops some. The data show approximately 6,900 clones, with around two thirds seen just once and 22% held by the top ten. Material: cells from a culture (not recorded whether cultured in vitro). The source is a human donor with melanoma.

Written as DNA, the CDR3 is TGTGCCAGCAGCTTAATACAGGGGGGCACTGAAGCTTTCTTT. Translated: CASSLIQGGTEAFF. The V call is TRBV7-9, the J call TRBJ1-1, with 8 bases aligning to TRBD1. In germline, CDR1 is SEHNR, CDR2 FQNEAQ (reference sequence). CDR3 size: 14 residues. Trimming removed 2 bases from V and 4 bases from J; junction bases left unmatched: 3.